A single sample is the source of the 15 T cell receptor beta chains below, sequenced in a study of type 1 and type 2 diabetes patients. The PCR template was genomic DNA. Multiplex PCR with 30 forward and 13 reverse primers amplified the TCR beta CDR3. TCRdb recomputed calls from the multiplex PCR reads with MiXCR, one row per CDR3 protein. The repertoire consists of 280,000 or so distinct CDR3 sequences, with roughly 48% occurring once and the leading ten covering roughly an eighth. The source material was peripheral blood mononuclear cells (PBMCs). These receptors were taken from a man aged 18-30 years with type 2 diabetes.

The chain recombines TRBV7-2 with TRBJ2-5; 7 bases map to TRBD1. This CDR3 spans 15 amino acids. Germline trimming cut 2 bases from V and 1 base from J; bases unmatched to any gene: 4. In germline, CDR1 is SGHTA, CDR2 FQGNSA. DNA for the CDR3: TGTGCCAGCAGCTTACGACAGGGTGCCCAAGAGACCCAGTACTTC. It codes for CASSLRQGAQETQYF.

Only a few counts were recorded for this clonotype. The chain is built from TRBV2 and TRBJ2-1; 8 bases align to TRBD2. The CDR3 covers 19 residues. Trimming at V came to 2 bases and at J to 2 bases, leaving 14 bases not matched to a gene. Germline values: CDR1 SNHLY, CDR2 FYNNEI. The chain's CDR3 is CASSENPAGVVVAYNEQFF. CDR3 sequence (DNA): TGTGCCAGCAGTGAAAACCCAGCGGGGGTAGTGGTGGCCTACAATGAGCAGTTCTTC.

This clonotype was seen a handful of times. The genes are TRBV5-4 and TRBJ2-5, with D perhaps matching TRBD2 (6 bases). Trimming cost V 4 bases and J 2 bases, with 15 bases left between them. The CDR3 extends over 15 amino acids. CDR1 and CDR2 (germline): SGHNT, YYREEE (reference sequence). Written as DNA, the CDR3 is TGTGCCAGCAGCGGGGGAGAAGGACTACAAGAGACCCAGTACTTC. Amino acid sequence: CASSGGEGLQETQYF.

Concerning this clonotype itself: One end of the junction fails to match germline, which may point to a read error. This chain joins TRBV6-1 and TRBJ2-6; D remains unclear. CDR3 length equals 12 residues. CDR1 is MNHNS, CDR2 SASEGT, per germline. The CDR3 DNA follows: TGTGCCAGCAGCGCCAGATGGTCCAACCCCAACTTC. This gives the protein CASSARWSNPNF.

The CDR3 coding sequence is TGTGCCACCAGCAGAGACAGGAGGCCCACCGGGGAGCTGTTTTTT. Protein: CATSRDRRPTGELFF. The V and J genes are TRBV15 and TRBJ2-2, with D possibly TRBD2 on 5 matching bases. V was cut by 0 bases and J by 4 bases, with 9 bases left in between. This CDR3 spans 15 amino acids. CDR1 is LNHNV, CDR2 YYDKDF, per germline (reference sequence).

The chain links TRBV27 to TRBJ2-1; 7 bases match TRBD2. The CDR3 has 14 residues. Germline CDR1 reads MNHEY; CDR2 reads SMNVEV (reference sequence). V was pared by 6 bases and J by 4 bases, with 6 bases of the junction left unmatched. CDR3 in amino acids: CASRPSGAYNEQFF. In DNA form, the CDR3 reads TGTGCCAGCAGACCCAGCGGGGCATACAATGAGCAGTTCTTC.

A word on this clonotype: Since no conserved phenylalanine or tryptophan closes the CDR3, a read error is the likely cause. The chain uses TRBV7-8 and TRBJ2-1, with TRBD1 matching 7 bases. V was clipped by 3 bases and J by 4 bases; unmatched bases: 6. The CDR3 spans 15 residues. Per the germline V gene, CDR1 is SGHVS and CDR2 is FQNEAQ. The DNA of the CDR3 is TGTGCCAGCAGCTTCTTATCGGACAGGTACAATGAGCAGTTCCTC. Its translation is CASSFLSDRYNEQFL.

This clonotype came up once. The V call is TRBV20-1, the J call TRBJ2-1; TRBD1 aligns across 12 bases. The CDR3 runs 12 residues. The trim removed 5 bases at V and 10 bases at J, leaving 3 bases unmatched. Germline V lookup: CDR1 DFQATT, CDR2 SNEGSKA (reference sequence). This CDR3 reads CSARDRGQEQFF. The CDR3 bases are TGCAGTGCTCGGGACAGGGGGCAAGAGCAGTTCTTC.

J is TRBJ2-6 and V is TRBV7-9; 7 bases are a match to TRBD1. Per germline, CDR1 SEHNR and CDR2 FQNEAQ (reference sequence). Unmatched junction bases numbered 10, after V lost 5 bases and J lost 0 bases. CDR3 length: 18 residues. CDR3 sequence: CASSDPGQTDSGANVLTF. The CDR3 DNA follows: TGTGCCAGCAGCGACCCGGGACAGACGGACTCTGGGGCCAACGTCCTGACTTTC.

This clonotype was seen more than once but under ten times. The chain is built from TRBV4-1 and TRBJ1-4; maybe TRBD1 (5 bases). The CDR3 is 11 amino acids. The V end lost 4 bases, the J end lost 10 bases, and 7 bases lay between the germline ends. Germline V gene sequence: CDR1 MGHRA, CDR2 YSYEKL. The CDR3 protein is CASSLQGKLFF. The CDR3 nucleotides read TGCGCCAGCAGCCTTCAGGGAAAACTGTTTTTT.

The genes are TRBV28 and TRBJ2-5, with no clear D. The CDR3 runs to 14 residues. V dropped 3 bases and J dropped 5 bases, with 13 bases sitting between them. Germline V gives CDR1 MDHEN, CDR2 SYDVKM. In DNA, the CDR3 is TGTGCCAGCAGTTTTATAGGGTGGGTCGAGACCCAGTACTTC. Its protein is CASSFIGWVETQYF. The full variable domain, rest sourced from reference TRBV28 and TRBJ2-5, is DVKVTQSSRYLVKRTGEKVFLECVQDMDHENMFWYRQDPGLGLRLIYFSYDVKMKEKGDIPEGYSVSREKKERFSLILESASTNQTSMYLCASSFIGWVETQYFGPGTRLLVL.

This clonotype has just a few counts. The genes are TRBV13 and TRBJ1-2, with 7 bases aligning to TRBD1. CDR1 and CDR2 from the germline V gene are PRHDT and FYEKMQ (reference sequence). Trimming at V came to 3 bases and at J to 0 bases, leaving 10 bases not matched to a gene. The CDR3 runs to 17 residues. The CDR3 loop reads CASSFSGQLFSNYGYTF. CDR3 sequence (DNA): TGTGCCAGCAGCTTTTCGGGACAGCTTTTCTCTAACTATGGCTACACCTTC.

Turning to this clonotype: This likely comes from a read error, as the CDR3 has no conserved phenylalanine or tryptophan at its end. The V gene is TRBV7-6, the J gene TRBJ1-2, with a weak D call TRBD1 (5 bases). Germline CDR1 SGHVS, CDR2 FNYEAQ. The CDR3 length is 13 residues. V was cut by 1 base and J by 10 bases, with 13 bases left in between. CDR3 loop: CASSLGTNRDYTL. The CDR3 DNA is TGTGCCAGCAGCTTAGGGACAAATAGGGACTACACCCTC.

V gene TRBV28 combines with J gene TRBJ2-7; 7 bases align to TRBD2. Trimming took 5 bases from V and 3 from J; bases not matched to a gene: 7. The CDR3 is 14 residues long. Germline V gene lookup returns CDR1 MDHEN and CDR2 SYDVKM. CDR3 amino acids: CASSPLAEYYEQYF. In DNA, the CDR3 is TGTGCCAGCAGTCCCCTAGCGGAATACTACGAGCAGTACTTC. The full variable domain, rest sourced from reference TRBV28 and TRBJ2-7, is DVKVTQSSRYLVKRTGEKVFLECVQDMDHENMFWYRQDPGLGLRLIYFSYDVKMKEKGDIPEGYSVSREKKERFSLILESASTNQTSMYLCASSPLAEYYEQYFGPGTRLTVT.

Only a few counts were recorded for this clonotype. The gene calls are TRBV9 and TRBJ1-1; D gene ambiguous. V lost 0 bases and J 4 bases, leaving 10 bases between the germline ends. The CDR3 length is 14 residues. Germline V gives CDR1 SGDLS, CDR2 YYNGEE. DNA for the CDR3: TGTGCCAGCAGCGTAGGCGGGGAGAGCACTGAAGCTTTCTTT. Its translation: CASSVGGESTEAFF.